The T cell receptor beta chain described here comes from a study of T cell responses to AZD1222 COVID-19 vaccine. Study results and limitations: Reportedly, nearly half the spike-specific TCRs target unmutated variant regions. Following two doses of AZD1222, Spike-specific TCR breadth and depth rose. Regions 160-218 and 743-854 held dominance among vaccine-associated CD4 TCRs, which spanned spike.

This CDR3 region has 14 residues. Between the trimmed V and J ends, which lost 3 bases and 1 base, there was a span of 9 bases. Looked up from germline, CDR1 is MNHEY and CDR2 is SVGAGI. As to this clone: No antigen is known for it.

Here immunoSEQ multiplex PCR was the method, and the copy in TCRdb shows in-frame clones only, minus some. The top ten clones hold about 3.7% of a sample with about 120,000 clones, around 87% of them seen once. Sequencing used peripheral blood, obtained on day 0 of AZD1222 vaccination. This rearrangement joins TRBV6-5 to TRBJ1-1; D gene uncertain. This sequence originates from an adult in good health. CDR3 nucleotides: TGTGCCAGCAGTTATACGGCGGAGAACACTGAAGCTTTCTTT. It translates to CASSYTAENTEAFF.